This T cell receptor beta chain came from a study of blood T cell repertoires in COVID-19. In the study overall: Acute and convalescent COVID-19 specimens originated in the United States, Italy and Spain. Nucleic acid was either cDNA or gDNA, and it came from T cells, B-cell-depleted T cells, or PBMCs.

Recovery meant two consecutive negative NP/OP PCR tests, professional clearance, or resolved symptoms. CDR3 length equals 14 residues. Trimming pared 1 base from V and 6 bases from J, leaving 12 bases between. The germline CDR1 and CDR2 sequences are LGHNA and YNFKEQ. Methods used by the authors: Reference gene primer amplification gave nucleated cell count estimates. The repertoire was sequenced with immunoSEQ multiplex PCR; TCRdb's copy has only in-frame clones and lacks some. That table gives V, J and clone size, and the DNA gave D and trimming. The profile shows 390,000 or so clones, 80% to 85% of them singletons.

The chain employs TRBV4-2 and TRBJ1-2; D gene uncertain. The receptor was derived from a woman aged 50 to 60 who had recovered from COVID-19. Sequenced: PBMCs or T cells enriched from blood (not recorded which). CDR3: CASSQVPAADGYTF. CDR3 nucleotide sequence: TGTGCCAGCAGCCAAGTCCCTGCGGCTGATGGCTACACCTTC.